These 5 T cell receptor beta chains came from one sample sequenced in a study of T cells after yellow fever vaccination. TCRdb re-analysed the 5' RACE reads in MiXCR, keeping a single row per CDR3 protein. This sample yields 300,000 to 450,000 distinct CDR3 sequences, of which 6.2% are seen a single time; about 15% belongs to the top ten. The material sequenced was PBMCs, taken 5 days after the yellow fever booster vaccination. Receptors were obtained from a man aged 30-40 years who received the YFV17D yellow fever vaccine.

This sequence joins TRBV5-1 and TRBJ2-7, with TRBD2 identical over 15 bases. This CDR3 contains 18 residues. CDR1 and CDR2 (germline): SGHRS, YFSETQ. With V trimmed by 0 bases and J by 6 bases, 10 bases remained unmatched. The CDR3 DNA follows: TGCGCCAGCAGCTTGGTTGGACTAGCGGGAGGGCCGCAACCCGAGCAGTACTTC. This gives the protein CASSLVGLAGGPQPEQYF.

This clonotype was detected ten times or more. CDR3 residues: CASSESYRAVDTQYF. CDR3 DNA sequence: TGTGCCAGCAGTGAATCTTATAGGGCCGTGGATACGCAGTATTTT. J is TRBJ2-3 and V is TRBV25-1; D not resolved. Germline CDR1 is MGHDK and CDR2 is SYGVNS. CDR3 size: 15 residues. V shed 1 base and J shed 6 bases, with 14 bases lying between them.

This clonotype occurred a few times. The genes are TRBV20-1 and TRBJ2-1; the match to TRBD1 covers 8 bases. Germline trimming cut 5 bases from V and 0 bases from J; bases unmatched to any gene: 6. Germline CDR1 reads DFQATT; CDR2 reads SNEGSKA (reference sequence). The CDR3 has 15 amino acids. The CDR3, as DNA: TGCAGTGCTTACACAGGGGGAAGCTCCTACAATGAGCAGTTCTTC. It specifies CSAYTGGSSYNEQFF.

The chain combines TRBV27 with TRBJ2-3; D gene uncertain. Germline CDR1 is MNHEY and CDR2 is SMNVEV (reference sequence). The CDR3 is 14 amino acids. Trimming took off 4 bases at V and 2 bases at J, with 10 bases between the two ends. The CDR3 bases are TGTGCCAGCAGTTCCCCCCAGGACACAGATACGCAGTATTTT. It encodes CASSSPQDTDTQYF.

This clonotype was counted many times. This chain connects TRBV7-8 to TRBJ2-3; D is perhaps TRBD2 (6 bases). The CDR3 runs to 14 residues. With 4 bases removed from V and 5 bases from J, the gap between germline ends came to 13 bases. CDR1 and CDR2 from the germline V gene are SGHVS and FQNEAQ. The CDR3 loop reads CASSSDWGVDTQYF. As DNA, the CDR3 is TGTGCCAGCAGCTCCGACTGGGGGGTAGATACGCAGTATTTT.